A single sample gave rise to the 24 T cell receptor beta chains below, sequenced in a study of monozygotic twins with cystic fibrosis. Sequencing used immunoSEQ multiplex PCR; TCRdb keeps in-frame clones, though not all of them. The table lists 15,000 or so clones, 95% to 99% of them singletons, with around 0.42% in the top ten. The source material was blood. These receptors were collected from a girl aged 2-15 years with cystic fibrosis.

The CDR3 nucleotides read TGTGCCAGCAGCCTATCGGTGGATACGCAGTATTTT. It translates to CASSLSVDTQYF. This chain links TRBV5-5 with TRBJ2-3; D is unclear. Trimming left V 4 bases short and J 6 bases short, with 9 bases between. CDR1 and CDR2 (germline): SGHKS, YYEKEE (reference sequence). This CDR3 is 12 amino acids long. The whole variable domain, filled in from reference TRBV5-5 and TRBJ2-3, reads DAGVTQSPTHLIKTRGQQVTLRCSPISGHKSVSWYQQVLGQGPQFIFQYYEKEERGRGNFPDRFSARQFPNYSSELNVNALLLGDSALYLCASSLSVDTQYFGPGTRLTVL.

This clone came up once. The chain employs TRBV2 and TRBJ2-2; TRBD1 aligns across 8 bases. Germline trimming cut 5 bases from V and 6 bases from J; bases unmatched to any gene: 11. Germline V lookup: CDR1 SNHLY, CDR2 FYNNEI. The CDR3 extends over 16 amino acids. This chain's CDR3 is CASSSRQGSLSGELFF. DNA for the CDR3: TGTGCCAGCAGTTCAAGACAGGGGTCTCTATCCGGGGAGCTGTTTTTT.

This clone was detected once. The chain couples TRBV7-6 to TRBJ2-7, with 7 bases lining up with TRBD1. Trimming removed 5 bases from V and 0 bases from J; junction bases left unmatched: 7. CDR3 length equals 15 residues. Germline CDR1 SGHVS, CDR2 FNYEAQ. In DNA form, the CDR3 reads TGTGCCAGCAGCCTACTTAGACAGGGCTCCTACGAGCAGTACTTC. Translated, it gives CASSLLRQGSYEQYF.

This rearrangement joins TRBV4-1 to TRBJ2-5; a possible D gene is TRBD2 (5 bases). V lost 0 bases, J lost 3 bases, and 11 bases lay in between. CDR3 size: 15 residues. Germline lookup yields CDR1 MGHRA and CDR2 YSYEKL. The CDR3 spells CASSQDPGSKETQYF. The DNA for the CDR3 is TGCGCCAGCAGCCAAGATCCGGGAAGTAAAGAGACCCAGTACTTC.

This chain uses TRBV5-1 with TRBJ2-1; 8 positions agree with TRBD2. J gave up 8 bases and V 7 bases, and 17 bases lay outside the gene matches. This CDR3 has 16 amino acids. Germline lookup yields CDR1 SGHRS and CDR2 YFSETQ. The CDR3 spells CASVRTGTSIFDEQFF. CDR3 in DNA: TGCGCCAGCGTACGAACCGGGACTAGTATCTTCGATGAGCAGTTCTTC.

The chain couples TRBV28 to TRBJ2-1; TRBD2 agrees at 7 bases. In germline, CDR1 is MDHEN, CDR2 SYDVKM. The trim removed 5 bases at V and 10 bases at J, leaving 20 bases unmatched. This CDR3 spans 17 amino acids. The CDR3 region is CASSRREAGSFKGEQFF. The CDR3 DNA follows: TGTGCCAGCAGTCGGCGAGAAGCGGGAAGCTTCAAGGGAGAGCAGTTCTTC.

The chain joins TRBV30 to TRBJ1-2, with D possibly matching TRBD1 (6 bases). CDR3 length: 12 residues. V shed 3 bases and J shed 5 bases, with 10 bases lying between them. CDR1 and CDR2 (germline): GTSNPN, SVGIG (reference sequence). The CDR3 spells CAWSNTGYGYTF. CDR3 DNA: TGTGCCTGGAGCAATACAGGGTATGGCTACACCTTC.

The rearrangement joins TRBV19 to TRBJ2-1; D uncertain. V dropped 2 bases and J dropped 5 bases, with 7 bases sitting between them. Germline V gene lookup returns CDR1 LNHDA and CDR2 SQIVND (reference sequence). The CDR3 totals 13 residues. The CDR3 DNA is TGTGCCAGTAGTATAACTCGGGACAATGAGCAGTTCTTC. It specifies CASSITRDNEQFF.

The V and J genes are TRBV5-1 and TRBJ2-7; D unclear. Germline V CDR1 and CDR2: SGHRS, YFSETQ. The length of the CDR3 is 14 residues. Trimming stripped 4 bases from V and 0 bases from J, with 11 bases between. Here the CDR3 reads CASSKTENSYEQYF. The CDR3 nucleotides are TGCGCCAGCAGCAAAACAGAGAACTCCTACGAGCAGTACTTC.

The chain uses TRBV5-6 and TRBJ2-3; D remains ambiguous. CDR3 size: 15 residues. The germline V and J ends were trimmed by 1 base and 5 bases, with 14 bases remaining between them. CDR1 is SGHDT, CDR2 YYEEEE, per germline. In DNA form, the CDR3 reads TGTGCCAGCAGCTTGCGAACCCTACGGAAAGATACGCAGTATTTT. This sequence encodes CASSLRTLRKDTQYF.

The rearrangement joins TRBV6-5 to TRBJ2-1; perhaps D is TRBD1 or TRBD2 (6 bases each). V lost 0 bases and J lost 9, with 15 bases in between. This CDR3 is 15 amino acids long. Germline V gene data show CDR1 as MNHEY and CDR2 as SVGAGI. CDR3 bases: TGTGCCAGCAGTTACTCTGTCGGGGGCCGGGGTGAGCAGTTCTTC. It yields the protein CASSYSVGGRGEQFF.

A note on this clone: A junction boundary mismatches the germline segment, possibly from a read error. V usage is TRBV7-9 and J usage is TRBJ2-1; D remains unclear. Per the germline V gene, CDR1 is SEHNR and CDR2 is FQNEAQ (reference sequence). CDR3 length equals 13 residues. Here the CDR3 DNA reads TGTGCCAGCACCTTAAATAACGTCGATGAGCAGTTCTTC. It encodes CASTLNNVDEQFF.

This clone was seen only once. This chain uses TRBV25-1 with TRBJ1-1, with D possibly matching TRBD1 (6 bases). Germline V gene data show CDR1 as MGHDK and CDR2 as SYGVNS. The V end lost 3 bases, the J end lost 8 bases, and 19 bases lay between the germline ends. The length of the CDR3 is 15 residues. CDR3 DNA sequence: TGTGCCAGCAGTGACAGGGACACGCCCGGGGAAGAAGCTTTCTTT. Encoded protein: CASSDRDTPGEEAFF.

The J gene is TRBJ2-4, the V gene TRBV29-1; a weak D match, TRBD2 (5 bases). Germline-derived CDR1 and CDR2 are SQVTM and ANQGSEA. CDR3 size: 12 residues. Trimming stripped 6 bases from V and 2 bases from J, with 8 bases between. CDR3 nucleotide sequence: TGCAGCGTCCGAGGGACCAAAAACATTCAGTACTTC. Amino acid sequence: CSVRGTKNIQYF.

V and J are TRBV7-8 and TRBJ2-7; TRBD2 aligns across 7 bases. The CDR3 loop spans 16 amino acids. Germline V CDR1 and CDR2: SGHVS, FQNEAQ. V was clipped by 2 bases and J by 4 bases; unmatched bases: 11. Written as DNA, the CDR3 is TGTGCCAGCAGCTTACACCCTGGACTAGGGGAATACGAGCAGTACTTC. Amino acid sequence: CASSLHPGLGEYEQYF. The variable domain in full, completed from reference TRBV7-8 and TRBJ2-7, reads GAGVSQSPRYKVAKRGQDVALRCDPISGHVSLFWYQQALGQGPEFLTYFQNEAQLDKSGLPSDRFFAERPEGSVSTLKIQRTQQEDSAVYLCASSLHPGLGEYEQYFGPGTRLTVT.

The chain carries TRBV6-1 and TRBJ2-7; TRBD1 agrees at 11 bases. The ends lost 6 bases at V and 3 bases at J; junction bases unmatched: 7. CDR1 MNHNS and CDR2 SASEGT come from the germline V gene. This CDR3 is 15 amino acids long. Written as DNA, the CDR3 is TGTGCCAGCAGCCCGGACAGGGGGCGATACTACGAGCAGTACTTC. Its protein is CASSPDRGRYYEQYF.

The rearrangement uses TRBV18 and TRBJ2-5, with D possibly matching TRBD1 (6 bases). This CDR3 spans 15 amino acids. Germline V gene lookup returns CDR1 KGHSH and CDR2 LQKENI. The V and J ends lost 10 bases and 5 bases respectively, with 23 bases between them. The CDR3 nucleotides are TGTGCCACCTCCCGGTCGACAGGTTTAATGGAGACCCAGTACTTC. Protein sequence: CATSRSTGLMETQYF.

J is TRBJ2-5 and V is TRBV6-5, with 7 bases fitting TRBD1. Looked up from germline, CDR1 is MNHEY and CDR2 is SVGAGI. The trim removed 5 bases at V and 5 bases at J, leaving 8 bases unmatched. The CDR3 consists of 14 residues. Written as DNA, the CDR3 is TGTGCCAGCAGTAAGACAGGGTATTTTGAGACCCAGTACTTC. Its protein product is CASSKTGYFETQYF.

The J gene is TRBJ1-2, the V gene TRBV6-5; the D gene is possibly TRBD1 (6 bases). V was pared by 5 bases and J by 14 bases, with 18 bases between. The CDR3 has 12 amino acids. Germline V gene sequence: CDR1 MNHEY, CDR2 SVGAGI. CDR3 loop: CASSRNRDTETF. The DNA of the CDR3 is TGTGCCAGCAGTCGCAACCGGGACACCGAAACCTTC.

V and J are TRBV7-2 and TRBJ2-7, with D possibly TRBD2 on 5 matching bases. V lost 0 bases to trimming and J lost 2 bases, with 11 bases between them. The CDR3 consists of 15 residues. Germline CDR1 is SGHTA and CDR2 is FQGNSA. The CDR3 protein is CASSLALAPTYEQYF. Written as DNA, the CDR3 is TGTGCCAGCAGCTTAGCGCTAGCTCCTACCTACGAGCAGTACTTC.

DNA for the CDR3: TGTGCCAGCAGCTCGTCTAGACGGACGACCTACGAGCAGTACTTC. It translates to CASSSSRRTTYEQYF. The rearrangement uses TRBV5-7 and TRBJ2-7, with D uncertain. TRBV5-7 belongs to the ORF category, with a function that is uncertain. V was shortened by 3 bases and J by 2 bases, with 15 bases between the two germline ends. The CDR3 loop spans 15 amino acids.

This chain joins TRBV7-2 and TRBJ2-5, with 15 bases lining up with TRBD2. The CDR3 length is 15 residues. The junction had 5 bases not matched to a gene; V was cut back by 5 bases and J by 7 bases. The germline V gene encodes CDR1 SGHTA and CDR2 FQGNSA. The CDR3 here is CASSPPGLAGGTQYF. The CDR3 DNA is TGTGCCAGCAGCCCCCCGGGACTAGCGGGAGGGACCCAGTACTTC.

V usage is TRBV2 and J usage is TRBJ1-3; D is perhaps TRBD1 (5 bases). Germline V gene lookup returns CDR1 SNHLY and CDR2 FYNNEI. V shed 6 bases and J shed 0 bases, with 12 bases lying between them. CDR3 length equals 15 residues. CDR3 residues: CASSTYGGSGNTIYF. The DNA of the CDR3 is TGTGCCAGCAGCACTTATGGGGGCTCTGGAAACACCATATATTTT.

The chain carries TRBV7-2 and TRBJ1-3; D call uncertain. The CDR3 has 15 amino acids. Looked up from germline, CDR1 is SGHTA and CDR2 is FQGNSA. Trimming took 5 bases from V and 0 from J, leaving 11 bases between them. CDR3 sequence: CASSAHSLSGNTIYF. Written as DNA, the CDR3 is TGTGCCAGCAGCGCACACAGTCTCTCTGGAAACACCATATATTTT. The whole variable domain, filled in from reference TRBV7-2 and TRBJ1-3, reads GAGVSQSPSNKVTEKGKDVELRCDPISGHTALYWYRQSLGQGLEFLIYFQGNSAPDKSGLPSDRFSAERTGGSVSTLTIQRTQQEDSAVYLCASSAHSLSGNTIYFGEGSWLTVV.